Listed below are T cell receptor beta chains from one sample, sequenced in a study of beta chain features in type 1 diabetes. Libraries were prepared by immunoSEQ multiplex PCR; TCRdb keeps only in-frame clonotypes and omits some of them. The sample contains about 900,000 clones, 15% to 20% of which appear only once. Sequencing was carried out using naive CD4+ T cells from blood. All receptors come from a woman aged 18-30 years in good health. Both conserved end residues are part of each CDR3. D genes are given only for firm matches. Size values are once, few and many counts, or a class for expanded clones, and some rows have none.

clone_size: -; j_call: TRBJ2-7; v_call: TRBV6-6; d_call: TRBD2; cdr3_aa: CASSQLAGARLGEQYF; cdr3_nt: TGTGCCAGCAGTCAATTAGCGGGAGCCCGTTTAGGCGAGCAGTACTTC
clone_size: -; j_call: TRBJ2-3; v_call: TRBV5-1; d_call: -; cdr3_aa: CASSLEGFTDTQYF; cdr3_nt: TGCGCCAGCAGCTTGGAGGGGTTCACAGATACGCAGTATTTT
clone_size: -; j_call: TRBJ1-5; v_call: TRBV25-1; d_call: -; cdr3_aa: CASSDEGQPQHF; cdr3_nt: TGTGCCAGCAGTGACGAAGGCCAGCCCCAGCATTTT
clone_size: few; j_call: TRBJ2-2; v_call: TRBV10-3; d_call: TRBD2; cdr3_aa: CAISDRGTSGSSAGELFF; cdr3_nt: TGTGCCATCAGTGATCGAGGGACTAGCGGGAGCTCCGCCGGGGAGCTGTTTTTT
clone_size: -; j_call: TRBJ2-1; v_call: TRBV7-9; d_call: TRBD2; cdr3_aa: CASSLRSGSGSYNEQFF; cdr3_nt: TGTGCCAGCAGCTTACGGAGCGGGAGTGGCTCCTACAATGAGCAGTTCTTC
clone_size: -; j_call: TRBJ2-3; v_call: TRBV5-6; d_call: -; cdr3_aa: CASSLDVDTQYF; cdr3_nt: TGTGCCAGCAGCTTGGACGTAGATACGCAGTATTTT
clone_size: few; j_call: TRBJ2-1; v_call: TRBV6-1; d_call: -; cdr3_aa: CASHARAFNEQFF; cdr3_nt: TGTGCCAGCCACGCAAGAGCGTTCAATGAGCAGTTCTTC
clone_size: few; j_call: TRBJ2-7; v_call: TRBV10-3; d_call: -; cdr3_aa: CAINTGFGLYEQYF; cdr3_nt: TGTGCCATCAACACAGGGTTCGGTCTCTACGAGCAGTACTTC
clone_size: -; j_call: TRBJ2-1; v_call: TRBV4-3; d_call: -; cdr3_aa: CASSQLRGGGYNEQFF; cdr3_nt: TGCGCCAGCAGCCAACTCAGGGGGGGAGGGTACAATGAGCAGTTCTTC
clone_size: -; j_call: TRBJ1-1; v_call: TRBV9; d_call: -; cdr3_aa: CASSVFEGASTEAFF; cdr3_nt: TGTGCCAGCAGCGTATTTGAGGGAGCTAGTACTGAAGCTTTCTTT
clone_size: -; j_call: TRBJ2-7; v_call: TRBV4-3; d_call: -; cdr3_aa: CASSQEDNSYEQYF; cdr3_nt: TGCGCCAGCAGCCAAGAAGACAACTCCTACGAGCAGTACTTC
clone_size: -; j_call: TRBJ2-3; v_call: TRBV7-9; d_call: -; cdr3_aa: CASSLVGLAQYF; cdr3_nt: TGTGCCAGCAGCTTAGTGGGGCTTGCGCAGTATTTT
clone_size: few; j_call: TRBJ1-2; v_call: TRBV14; d_call: TRBD1; cdr3_aa: CASSQSRGPGYTF; cdr3_nt: TGTGCCAGCAGCCAATCGAGGGGGCCTGGCTACACCTTC
clone_size: few; j_call: TRBJ2-1; v_call: TRBV9; d_call: TRBD2; cdr3_aa: CASSFLAGGSFGEQFF; cdr3_nt: TGTGCCAGCAGCTTCCTAGCGGGAGGTTCTTTTGGTGAGCAGTTCTTC
clone_size: -; j_call: TRBJ1-2; v_call: TRBV7-9; d_call: -; cdr3_aa: CASSLWGDYGYTF; cdr3_nt: TGTGCCAGCAGCCTATGGGGAGACTATGGCTACACCTTC
clone_size: -; j_call: TRBJ1-2; v_call: TRBV7-2; d_call: -; cdr3_aa: CASSLRRTEGDYGYTF; cdr3_nt: TGTGCCAGCAGCCTTCGCCGGACCGAGGGCGATTATGGCTACACCTTC
clone_size: few; j_call: TRBJ1-2; v_call: TRBV4-3; d_call: -; cdr3_aa: CASSQAGGDPAGYTF; cdr3_nt: TGCGCCAGCAGCCAAGCGGGCGGGGATCCGGCCGGCTACACCTTC
clone_size: few; j_call: TRBJ2-7; v_call: TRBV25-1; d_call: TRBD2; cdr3_aa: CASRRRERVGEQYF; cdr3_nt: TGTGCCAGCCGGAGGCGGGAGCGGGTGGGTGAGCAGTACTTC
clone_size: -; j_call: TRBJ2-2; v_call: TRBV4-2; d_call: TRBD2; cdr3_aa: CASSQDRLAGGDHGELFF; cdr3_nt: TGTGCCAGCAGCCAAGACAGACTAGCGGGAGGAGATCACGGGGAGCTGTTTTTT
clone_size: -; j_call: TRBJ2-3; v_call: TRBV7-9; d_call: -; cdr3_aa: CASSQESVTDTQYF; cdr3_nt: TGTGCCAGCAGCCAAGAGTCAGTAACAGATACGCAGTATTTT
clone_size: -; j_call: TRBJ2-6; v_call: TRBV7-6; d_call: -; cdr3_aa: CASSLRRTGANVLTF; cdr3_nt: TGTGCCAGCAGCTTAAGGCGAACCGGGGCCAACGTCCTGACTTTC
clone_size: -; j_call: TRBJ2-1; v_call: TRBV4-1; d_call: -; cdr3_aa: CASSQGDRFVPNYEQFF; cdr3_nt: TGCGCCAGCAGCCAGGGGGATCGTTTTGTCCCCAACTATGAGCAGTTCTTC
clone_size: few; j_call: TRBJ2-7; v_call: TRBV19; d_call: -; cdr3_aa: CASRGWESYEQYF; cdr3_nt: TGTGCCAGTAGAGGGTGGGAGTCCTACGAGCAGTACTTC
clone_size: -; j_call: TRBJ2-3; v_call: TRBV20-1; d_call: -; cdr3_aa: CSARGDTQYF; cdr3_nt: TGCAGTGCTAGGGGGGATACGCAGTATTTT
clone_size: -; j_call: TRBJ2-1; v_call: TRBV6-1; d_call: -; cdr3_aa: CASSEQGGLVFF; cdr3_nt: TGTGCCAGCAGTGAACAGGGCGGTCTTGTGTTCTTC
clone_size: -; j_call: TRBJ2-7; v_call: TRBV27; d_call: TRBD2; cdr3_aa: CASSLVSSGRAREQYF; cdr3_nt: TGTGCCAGCAGTTTAGTGTCAAGCGGGAGGGCTCGGGAGCAGTACTTC
clone_size: -; j_call: TRBJ2-3; v_call: TRBV11-3; d_call: TRBD2; cdr3_aa: CASSQGLAGSADTQYF; cdr3_nt: TGTGCCAGCAGCCAGGGACTAGCGGGATCGGCAGATACGCAGTATTTT
clone_size: -; j_call: TRBJ1-2; v_call: TRBV18; d_call: TRBD1; cdr3_aa: CASSPQKATGTFGYTF; cdr3_nt: TGTGCCAGCTCACCACAGAAGGCGACAGGGACGTTTGGCTACACCTTC
clone_size: -; j_call: TRBJ1-3; v_call: TRBV11-2; d_call: -; cdr3_aa: CASSMSGNTIYF; cdr3_nt: TGTGCCAGCAGCATGTCAGGAAACACCATATATTTT
clone_size: -; j_call: TRBJ2-3; v_call: TRBV7-9; d_call: -; cdr3_aa: CASSTRSIRVGTDTQYF; cdr3_nt: TGTGCCAGCAGCACAAGGTCTATTCGGGTTGGAACAGATACGCAGTATTTT